This TCR beta chain was sequenced in a study of T-cell memory formation after mild COVID-19. General observations from the study: Memory sampled before infection contained some responding clones, suggesting cross-reactive memory joined.

This clonotype has a handful of counts. As yet, its antigen is unknown. MiXCR, run by TCRdb on the 5' RACE reads, gives a single entry per CDR3 protein. The top ten hold approximately 22% of the sample, which has 190,000 or so distinct CDR3 sequences, about 20% seen once. Trimming took off 2 bases at V and 10 bases at J, with 9 bases between the two ends. The CDR3 spans 11 residues. In germline, CDR1 is SGHRS, CDR2 YFSETQ. This clonotype originated in an adult woman who had mild COVID-19 (a few samples of this study predate the infection). Cell type and time point are not known. Sequencing was performed on PBMCs or a T cell subset sorted from them (not recorded which). V gene TRBV5-1 combines with J gene TRBJ1-2; D unresolved. As DNA, the CDR3 is TGCGCCAGCAGCTTCGGGGTAGACTACACCTTC. It yields the protein CASSFGVDYTF.